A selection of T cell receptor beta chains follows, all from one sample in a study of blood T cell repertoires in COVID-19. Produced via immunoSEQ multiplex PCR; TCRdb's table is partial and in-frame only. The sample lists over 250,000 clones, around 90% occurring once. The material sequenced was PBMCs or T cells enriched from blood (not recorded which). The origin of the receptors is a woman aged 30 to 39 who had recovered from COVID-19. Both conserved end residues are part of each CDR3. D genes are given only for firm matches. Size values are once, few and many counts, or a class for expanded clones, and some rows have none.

cdr3_aa: CASSPDSNYGYTF
cdr3_nt: TGTGCCAGCTCACCAGACAGTAACTATGGCTACACCTTC
v_call: TRBV18
clone_size: NA
j_call: TRBJ1-2
cdr3_length: 13
d_call: NA

cdr3_aa: CASSPKRWDTTQETQYF
cdr3_nt: TGTGCCAGCAGCCCAAAGCGTTGGGACACGACCCAAGAGACCCAGTACTTC
v_call: TRBV28
clone_size: NA
j_call: TRBJ2-5
cdr3_length: 17
d_call: NA

cdr3_aa: CASSQDRTVKNIQYF
cdr3_nt: TGTGCCAGCAGCCAAGACCGGACAGTAAAAAACATTCAGTACTTC
v_call: TRBV3-1/TRBV3-2
clone_size: NA
j_call: TRBJ2-4
cdr3_length: 15
d_call: NA

cdr3_aa: CASKTGGLLVGELFF
cdr3_nt: TGTGCCAGCAAAACAGGGGGCTTATTGGTAGGGGAGCTGTTTTTT
v_call: TRBV7-2
clone_size: NA
j_call: TRBJ2-2
cdr3_length: 15
d_call: TRBD1

cdr3_aa: CASSVARPNRGFSNQPQHF
cdr3_nt: TGTGCCAGCAGCGTAGCTCGCCCCAACAGGGGCTTCAGCAATCAGCCCCAGCATTTT
v_call: TRBV9
clone_size: NA
j_call: TRBJ1-5
cdr3_length: 19
d_call: TRBD1

cdr3_aa: CASSLGSGQYYNEQFF
cdr3_nt: TGTGCCAGCAGCTTAGGGTCCGGACAGTATTACAATGAGCAGTTCTTC
v_call: TRBV7-2
clone_size: once
j_call: TRBJ2-1
cdr3_length: 16
d_call: NA

cdr3_aa: CASSSRPSGLNTEAFF
cdr3_nt: TGTGCCAGCAGTTCCCGCCCATCCGGGTTGAACACTGAAGCTTTCTTT
v_call: TRBV27
clone_size: once
j_call: TRBJ1-1
cdr3_length: 16
d_call: NA

cdr3_aa: CASSRAGQGYEQYF
cdr3_nt: TGCGCCAGCAGCCGCGCGGGACAGGGGTACGAGCAGTACTTC
v_call: TRBV4-3
clone_size: once
j_call: TRBJ2-7
cdr3_length: 14
d_call: TRBD1

cdr3_aa: CSVEEQTSYGYTF
cdr3_nt: TGCAGCGTTGAAGAACAGACTAGCTATGGCTACACCTTC
v_call: TRBV29-1
clone_size: NA
j_call: TRBJ1-2
cdr3_length: 13
d_call: NA

cdr3_aa: CASSFGHEQYF
cdr3_nt: TGTGCCAGCAGTTTCGGTCACGAGCAGTACTTC
v_call: TRBV27
clone_size: NA
j_call: TRBJ2-7
cdr3_length: 11
d_call: NA

cdr3_aa: CASSSQQETQYF
cdr3_nt: TGTGCCAGCAGCTCACAACAAGAGACCCAGTACTTC
v_call: TRBV5-4
clone_size: NA
j_call: TRBJ2-5
cdr3_length: 12
d_call: NA

cdr3_aa: CASSLSRIRETQYF
cdr3_nt: TGCGCCAGCAGCTTGTCGCGGATACGGGAGACCCAGTACTTC
v_call: TRBV5-1
clone_size: NA
j_call: TRBJ2-5
cdr3_length: 14
d_call: NA

cdr3_aa: CASSGDEQFF
cdr3_nt: TGTGCCAGCAGCGGAGATGAGCAGTTCTTC
v_call: TRBV9
clone_size: NA
j_call: TRBJ2-1
cdr3_length: 10
d_call: NA

cdr3_aa: CASSVAGTGSLNEQFF
cdr3_nt: TGTGCCAGCAGCGTAGCCGGGACAGGGAGTTTGAATGAGCAGTTCTTC
v_call: TRBV9
clone_size: NA
j_call: TRBJ2-1
cdr3_length: 16
d_call: TRBD1

cdr3_aa: CASSEVVGLAGPYNEQFF
cdr3_nt: TGTGCCAGCAGTGAGGTGGTAGGACTAGCGGGACCCTACAATGAGCAGTTCTTC
v_call: TRBV2
clone_size: once
j_call: TRBJ2-1
cdr3_length: 18
d_call: TRBD2

cdr3_aa: CASSSLIGPGAIYGYTF
cdr3_nt: TGTGCCAGCAGCTCCTTAATCGGCCCAGGGGCTATCTATGGCTACACCTTC
v_call: TRBV7-2
clone_size: once
j_call: TRBJ1-2
cdr3_length: 17
d_call: NA

cdr3_aa: CASYRLRTGYGYTF
cdr3_nt: TGTGCCAGCTACCGGCTCAGGACAGGGTACGGCTACACCTTC
v_call: TRBV7-9
clone_size: NA
j_call: TRBJ1-2
cdr3_length: 14
d_call: TRBD1

cdr3_aa: CASSSGTGNNQPQHF
cdr3_nt: TGTGCCAGCAGCTCTGGGACAGGGAATAATCAGCCCCAGCATTTT
v_call: TRBV5-6
clone_size: NA
j_call: TRBJ1-5
cdr3_length: 15
d_call: TRBD1

cdr3_aa: CASSFSGGSPYPEQYF
cdr3_nt: TGTGCCAGCAGCTTCTCCGGCGGGAGTCCTTACCCCGAGCAGTACTTC
v_call: TRBV7-9
clone_size: NA
j_call: TRBJ2-7
cdr3_length: 16
d_call: TRBD2

cdr3_aa: CASSKRDTSEQFF
cdr3_nt: TGTGCCAGTAGTAAAAGGGACACATCAGAGCAGTTCTTC
v_call: TRBV19
clone_size: NA
j_call: TRBJ2-1
cdr3_length: 13
d_call: NA

cdr3_aa: CASSPDTVNTEAFF
cdr3_nt: TGCGCCAGCAGCCCGGACACGGTAAACACTGAAGCTTTCTTT
v_call: TRBV5-1
clone_size: NA
j_call: TRBJ1-1
cdr3_length: 14
d_call: NA

cdr3_aa: CASSSGLLTGELFF
cdr3_nt: TGTGCCAGCAGCTCGGGACTTTTGACCGGGGAGCTGTTTTTT
v_call: TRBV5-5
clone_size: NA
j_call: TRBJ2-2
cdr3_length: 14
d_call: NA

cdr3_aa: CASSHGTGNYGYTF
cdr3_nt: TGTGCCAGCTCACACGGGACAGGAAACTATGGCTACACCTTC
v_call: TRBV18
clone_size: NA
j_call: TRBJ1-2
cdr3_length: 14
d_call: TRBD1

cdr3_aa: CASRRDSPYEQYF
cdr3_nt: TGTGCCAGCAGGAGGGACAGTCCCTACGAGCAGTACTTC
v_call: TRBV6-5
clone_size: NA
j_call: TRBJ2-7
cdr3_length: 13
d_call: TRBD1

cdr3_aa: CASSPYGGFKNIQYF
cdr3_nt: TGTGCCAGCTCACCGTATGGGGGGTTCAAAAACATTCAGTACTTC
v_call: TRBV18
clone_size: NA
j_call: TRBJ2-4
cdr3_length: 15
d_call: NA

cdr3_aa: CATRSGTSGRANTGELFF
cdr3_nt: TGTGCCACCCGATCCGGGACTAGCGGGAGAGCGAACACCGGGGAGCTGTTTTTT
v_call: TRBV24-1
clone_size: once
j_call: TRBJ2-2
cdr3_length: 18
d_call: TRBD2

cdr3_aa: CASSLRGLSTEAFF
cdr3_nt: TGTGCCAGCTCACTCAGGGGGCTGAGCACTGAAGCTTTCTTT
v_call: TRBV18
clone_size: NA
j_call: TRBJ1-1
cdr3_length: 14
d_call: TRBD1

cdr3_aa: CASSQVGAGTGVKLAKNIQYF
cdr3_nt: TGTGCCAGCAGCCAAGTGGGGGCCGGGACAGGGGTGAAACTAGCCAAAAACATTCAGTACTTC
v_call: TRBV3-1/TRBV3-2
clone_size: NA
j_call: TRBJ2-4
cdr3_length: 21
d_call: TRBD1

cdr3_aa: CASSLEGLDAHEQFF
cdr3_nt: TGTGCCAGCAGCTTGGAGGGACTAGACGCTCATGAGCAGTTCTTC
v_call: TRBV5-6
clone_size: NA
j_call: TRBJ2-1
cdr3_length: 15
d_call: TRBD2

cdr3_aa: CASSQEDIGIGNQPQHF
cdr3_nt: TGTGCCAGCAGCCAAGAGGACATAGGTATAGGCAATCAGCCCCAGCATTTT
v_call: TRBV14
clone_size: NA
j_call: TRBJ1-5
cdr3_length: 17
d_call: NA

cdr3_aa: CASSPGQGAYSYGYTF
cdr3_nt: TGTGCCAGCTCGCCGGGACAGGGGGCGTATAGCTATGGCTACACCTTC
v_call: TRBV18
clone_size: once
j_call: TRBJ1-2
cdr3_length: 16
d_call: TRBD1

cdr3_aa: CASSPPRDRGEKLFF
cdr3_nt: TGTGCCAGCAGCCCTCCCCGGGACAGGGGAGAAAAACTGTTTTTT
v_call: TRBV21-1
clone_size: NA
j_call: TRBJ1-4
cdr3_length: 15
d_call: NA

cdr3_aa: CASSYRITGGAHGYTF
cdr3_nt: TGTGCCAGCAGTTATCGAATTACAGGGGGCGCCCATGGCTACACCTTC
v_call: TRBV6-5
clone_size: once
j_call: TRBJ1-2
cdr3_length: 16
d_call: TRBD1

cdr3_aa: CASSTSAWGNTIYF
cdr3_nt: TGTGCCAGCAGTACGTCAGCGTGGGGAAACACCATATATTTT
v_call: TRBV6-5
clone_size: NA
j_call: TRBJ1-3
cdr3_length: 14
d_call: NA

cdr3_aa: CASRQRGIQDTQYF
cdr3_nt: TGTGCCAGCAGACAAAGGGGCATACAAGATACGCAGTATTTT
v_call: TRBV7-8
clone_size: NA
j_call: TRBJ2-3
cdr3_length: 14
d_call: NA

cdr3_aa: CASSLTGPSTDTQYF
cdr3_nt: TGTGCCAGCAGCTTGACAGGGCCTAGCACAGATACGCAGTATTTT
v_call: TRBV7-2
clone_size: NA
j_call: TRBJ2-3
cdr3_length: 15
d_call: TRBD1

cdr3_aa: CASGTNLGSRLGYTF
cdr3_nt: TGTGCCAGCGGTACAAACTTAGGGAGTCGGTTGGGCTACACCTTC
v_call: TRBV9
clone_size: NA
j_call: TRBJ1-2
cdr3_length: 15
d_call: NA

cdr3_aa: CAISENRDGYTF
cdr3_nt: TGTGCCATCAGTGAGAACAGGGATGGCTACACCTTC
v_call: TRBV10-3
clone_size: NA
j_call: TRBJ1-2
cdr3_length: 12
d_call: NA

cdr3_aa: CSVLQTGYGYTF
cdr3_nt: TGCAGCGTTTTACAGACAGGCTATGGCTACACCTTC
v_call: TRBV29-1
clone_size: NA
j_call: TRBJ1-2
cdr3_length: 12
d_call: NA

cdr3_aa: CASSLFDRNYGYTF
cdr3_nt: TGTGCCAGCAGCTTATTCGACAGAAACTATGGCTACACCTTC
v_call: TRBV7-9
clone_size: NA
j_call: TRBJ1-2
cdr3_length: 14
d_call: NA

cdr3_aa: CASSQESHLFGTDTQYF
cdr3_nt: TGTGCCAGCAGCCAAGAATCACATCTCTTCGGCACAGATACGCAGTATTTT
v_call: TRBV3-1/TRBV3-2
clone_size: NA
j_call: TRBJ2-3
cdr3_length: 17
d_call: NA

cdr3_aa: CASSLTISGNTIYF
cdr3_nt: TGTGCCAGCAGTTTGACAATCTCTGGAAACACCATATATTTT
v_call: TRBV2
clone_size: NA
j_call: TRBJ1-3
cdr3_length: 14
d_call: NA

cdr3_aa: CASSPLEAHSGNTIYF
cdr3_nt: TGTGCCAGCTCACCATTAGAGGCCCACTCTGGAAACACCATATATTTT
v_call: TRBV18
clone_size: NA
j_call: TRBJ1-3
cdr3_length: 16
d_call: NA

cdr3_aa: CAWSGRAAEQYF
cdr3_nt: TGTGCCTGGAGTGGGAGGGCGGCCGAGCAGTACTTC
v_call: TRBV30
clone_size: NA
j_call: TRBJ2-7
cdr3_length: 12
d_call: NA

cdr3_aa: CASSPKGGGSPLHF
cdr3_nt: TGTGCCAGCTCACCAAAAGGGGGGGGATCACCCCTCCACTTT
v_call: TRBV18
clone_size: NA
j_call: TRBJ1-6
cdr3_length: 14
d_call: NA